This entry lists 32 T cell receptor beta chains sequenced from one sample in a study of regulatory T cells in long-lasting Graves disease. Arm-PCR of CDR3 regions and iRepertoire HTBI primers were the basis on which TCR beta libraries were built. One entry per CDR3 protein, called by TCRdb with MiXCR from the multiplex PCR reads. In the table there are approximately 310,000 distinct CDR3 sequences, under 20% of which are singletons. Time point given: newly diagnosed GD, antithyroid drugs for less than 3 months. Preparation of the TCR library used RNA extracted from PBMCs. This sample comprised peripheral blood mononuclear cells (PBMCs), obtained at new diagnosis, from a patient treated with antithyroid drugs. The source of these receptors is a female donor with Graves disease.

The DNA for the CDR3 is TGCAGTGCTACAAGGGGGGGCCTTGGGTTACCCCTCCACTTT. This translates into CSATRGGLGLPLHF. The chain couples TRBV20-1 to TRBJ1-6, with a weak D call TRBD1 (6 bases). The CDR3 is 14 residues long. V lost 4 bases and J lost 12, with 19 bases in between. Germline CDR1 DFQATT, CDR2 SNEGSKA (reference sequence).

As for this clonotype: A far larger clone is just one base off, so this is likely a read error. The chain links TRBV3-1 to TRBJ2-1; 7 bases match TRBD2. This CDR3 spans 16 amino acids. The germline CDR1 and CDR2 sequences are LGHDT and YNNKEL (reference sequence). After removal of 8 bases from V and 1 base from J, the junction contained 11 bases not matched to a gene. The CDR3 here is CASRWDPSGSYNEQFF. CDR3 bases: TGTGCCAGCCGCTGGGATCCTAGCGGTTCCTACAATGAGCAGTTCTTC.

This clonotype was counted at least ten times. V and J are TRBV7-6 and TRBJ2-2; tentatively, D is TRBD1 (5 bases). CDR3 size: 15 residues. Trimming shortened V by 3 bases and J by 0 bases, and 8 bases separated the two germline ends. From germline, CDR1 is SGHVS and CDR2 FNYEAQ. This CDR3 is CASSLLGPNTGELFF. For the CDR3, the DNA is TGTGCCAGCAGCTTGTTGGGGCCGAACACCGGGGAGCTGTTTTTT.

The gene calls are TRBV6-2 or TRBV6-3 and TRBJ1-5; 9 positions match TRBD1. The CDR3 length is 15 residues. V trimming: 7 bases; J trimming: 3 bases; junction bases outside the gene matches: 7. Germline V gene sequence: CDR1 MNHEY, CDR2 SVGEGT. CDR3 nucleotides: TGTGCCAGCAAAGAGGGGACAGGGTTCAATCAGCCCCAGCATTTT. Translating gives CASKEGTGFNQPQHF.

This chain uses TRBV27 with TRBJ1-1; the match to TRBD1 covers 8 bases. Germline CDR1 MNHEY, CDR2 SMNVEV (reference sequence). The CDR3 runs 16 residues. V lost 3 bases and J lost 0; bases outside the gene matches: 6. The CDR3 bases are TGTGCCAGCAGTTTGACAGGGGTGACGATGAACACTGAAGCTTTCTTT. Amino acid sequence: CASSLTGVTMNTEAFF.

In the case of this clonotype: A read error is the likely source, as a far larger clone sits one nucleotide away. The chain recombines TRBV2 with TRBJ2-4; 9 bases line up with TRBD2. Germline V gene data show CDR1 as SNHLY and CDR2 as FYNNEI. The CDR3 has 21 residues. The V segment lost 5 bases and the J segment 13 bases; nucleotides outside the gene matches: 33. The CDR3 DNA reads TGTGCCAGCAGTTACCCGGAGGGGGCGGGAGGGCTGCTGAGCTCCTACAATGAGCAGTACTTC. Amino acids: CASSYPEGAGGLLSSYNEQYF. Full variable domain (missing parts from reference TRBV2 and TRBJ2-4): EPEVTQTPSHQVTQMGQEVILRCVPISNHLYFYWYRQILGQKVEFLVSFYNNEISEKSEIFDDQFSVERPDGSNFTLKIRSTKLEDSAMYFCASSYPEGAGGLLSSYNEQYFGAGTRLSVL.

This clonotype was counted ten times or more. The rearrangement uses TRBV18 and TRBJ1-2; no reliable D call. Between the trimmed V and J ends, which lost 3 bases and 4 bases, there was a span of 9 bases. The CDR3 runs 13 residues. Germline loops: CDR1 KGHSH, CDR2 LQKENI. In DNA form, the CDR3 reads TGTGCCAGCTCACCGGACGCCAGCTATGGCTACACCTTC. Protein product: CASSPDASYGYTF.

This clonotype was seen a handful of times. The chain joins TRBV28 to TRBJ1-5; D may be TRBD1 (5 bases). The ends were cut back, 5 bases at V and 6 bases at J, with 20 bases in the middle. The CDR3 has 16 residues. In germline, CDR1 is MDHEN, CDR2 SYDVKM. The CDR3 bases are TGTGCCAGCAGTCGCGGGGAGGGGTTAACCAGTCAGCCCCAGCATTTT. As protein: CASSRGEGLTSQPQHF.

This clonotype has more than one count but fewer than ten. The chain joins TRBV30 to TRBJ1-2; TRBD1 matches 10 bases. V gave up 0 bases and J gave up 4 bases; unmatched junction bases: 11. From germline, CDR1 is GTSNPN and CDR2 SVGIG (reference sequence). The CDR3 totals 17 residues. CDR3 loop: CAWSVPDRGQWGYGYTF. CDR3 in DNA: TGTGCCTGGAGTGTACCAGACAGGGGGCAATGGGGCTATGGCTACACCTTC.

This clonotype showed up many times. The chain uses TRBV19 and TRBJ1-5; no clear D gene. CDR1 is LNHDA and CDR2 is SQIVND in the germline V gene (reference sequence). V dropped 1 base and J dropped 8 bases, with 9 bases sitting between them. The CDR3 loop spans 13 amino acids. The CDR3 nucleotides read TGTGCCAGTAGTATAGGATCCCGGGAGCCCCAGCATTTT. It yields the protein CASSIGSREPQHF.

This clonotype was seen ten or more times. One end of the junction does not line up with germline, which may come from a read error. This chain links TRBV27 with TRBJ1-1, with D possibly being TRBD1 (6 bases). Germline assignment: CDR1 MNHEY and CDR2 SMNVEV (reference sequence). The CDR3 contains 12 residues. Here the CDR3 reads CARGGAEFNRLF. CDR3 nucleotides: TGTGCGCGCGGGGGGGCGGAATTCAACCGGCTCTTT.

This clonotype showed up many times. The CDR3, as DNA: TGTGCCAGCAGTGATACGAACACCGGGGAGCTGTTTTTT. As protein: CASSDTNTGELFF. The chain joins TRBV27 to TRBJ2-2; D is ambiguous. Deletions cut 5 bases from V and 0 bases from J, with 4 bases between. Germline values: CDR1 MNHEY, CDR2 SMNVEV (reference sequence). The CDR3 covers 13 residues.

The J gene is TRBJ2-7, the V gene TRBV25-1; TRBD2 matches at 7 bases. The ends lost 3 bases at V and 4 bases at J; junction bases unmatched: 3. The CDR3 extends over 13 amino acids. CDR1 is MGHDK, CDR2 SYGVNS, per germline. CDR3 nucleotides: TGTGCCAGCAGTGAGGGGGGGTATTACGAGCAGTACTTC. Amino acids: CASSEGGYYEQYF.

In its sample, this clonotype was seen a few times. The J gene is TRBJ1-4, the V gene TRBV9; tentatively, D is TRBD1 (6 bases). The CDR3 totals 15 residues. V was trimmed by 0 bases and J by 7 bases, leaving 13 bases between them. The V gene's germline CDR1 is SGDLS and CDR2 YYNGEE. In nucleotides, the CDR3 is TGTGCCAGCAGCGTAGCTGGGGGGCGCGGTGAAAAACTGTTTTTT. Protein sequence: CASSVAGGRGEKLFF.

There are many counts of this clonotype. The chain joins TRBV20-1 to TRBJ1-5; 7 positions match TRBD1. CDR3 length: 14 residues. Losses at the gene ends were 2 bases for V and 7 bases for J; bases not matched to a gene: 8. Germline V CDR1 and CDR2: DFQATT, SNEGSKA (reference sequence). The CDR3, as DNA: TGCAGTGCTAGATTGCAGGGGGGACGACAGCCCCAGCATTTT. Translating gives CSARLQGGRQPQHF.

This chain connects TRBV19 to TRBJ2-3; TRBD2 matches at 9 bases. Germline V gene sequence: CDR1 LNHDA, CDR2 SQIVND (reference sequence). The junction had 9 bases not matched to a gene; V was cut back by 5 bases and J by 3 bases. The CDR3 runs to 16 residues. CDR3 sequence: CASSVGLAGRTDTQYF. The DNA of the CDR3 is TGTGCCAGTAGTGTCGGGCTAGCGGGACGAACAGATACGCAGTATTTT.

The chain combines TRBV6-4 with TRBJ1-5, with a possible D match to TRBD1 (5 bases). V lost 2 bases and J lost 6, with 8 bases in between. CDR3 length: 13 amino acids. Germline assignment: CDR1 MRHNA and CDR2 SNTAGT. The CDR3 reads CASSDRGSQPQHF. As DNA, the CDR3 is TGTGCCAGCAGTGACAGGGGTTCTCAGCCCCAGCATTTT.

This clonotype was seen at least ten times. The chain combines TRBV7-9 with TRBJ2-1; D call uncertain. The V and J ends lost 7 bases and 5 bases respectively, with 12 bases between them. The CDR3 sequence is 13 residues long. Germline-derived CDR1 and CDR2 are SEHNR and FQNEAQ (reference sequence). CDR3 sequence: CASMAALDNEQFF. The CDR3 DNA reads TGTGCCAGCATGGCGGCTTTAGACAATGAGCAGTTCTTC. The whole variable domain, remainder taken from reference TRBV7-9 and TRBJ2-1, is DTGVSQNPRHKITKRGQNVTFRCDPISEHNRLYWYRQTLGQGPEFLTYFQNEAQLEKSRLLSDRFSAERPKGSFSTLEIQRTEQGDSAMYLCASMAALDNEQFFGPGTRLTVL.

Many counts were recorded for this clonotype. The V gene is TRBV18, the J gene TRBJ2-5; 8 nucleotides match TRBD2. After removal of 3 bases from V and 5 bases from J, the junction contained 2 bases not matched to a gene. CDR3 length: 13 amino acids. Germline V gene lookup returns CDR1 KGHSH and CDR2 LQKENI. The CDR3 reads CASSPGTRETQYF. The CDR3 region has the DNA TGTGCCAGCTCACCTGGGACTAGGGAGACCCAGTACTTC.

This clonotype appeared a few times. The chain couples TRBV19 to TRBJ2-3; no clear D. The CDR3 is 13 residues long. V lost 6 bases and J 6 bases, leaving 13 bases between the germline ends. CDR1 is LNHDA, CDR2 SQIVND, per germline (reference sequence). CDR3 coding DNA: TGTGCCAGTAGGTCCCTCCAAGACGATACGCAGTATTTT. Protein sequence: CASRSLQDDTQYF.

The table lists this clonotype with many counts. The V gene is TRBV28, the J gene TRBJ1-1, with 8 bases that match TRBD1. The germline V gene encodes CDR1 MDHEN and CDR2 SYDVKM. This CDR3 contains 17 residues. V lost 6 bases to trimming and J lost 4 bases; unmatched junction nucleotides: 16. The CDR3 sequence: CASSHPRSDRATTEAFF. The DNA of the CDR3 is TGTGCCAGCAGCCATCCCCGGTCGGACAGGGCGACCACTGAAGCTTTCTTT.

This clonotype showed up many times. This chain uses TRBV12-3 or TRBV12-4 with TRBJ2-6; the D gene is possibly TRBD2 (6 bases). V was cut by 2 bases and J by 2 bases, with 7 bases left in between. This CDR3 has 15 amino acids. CDR3 coding DNA: TGTGCCAGCAGTTTAAGGGAGGCTGGGGCCAACGTCCTGACTTTC. Residues: CASSLREAGANVLTF.

The sample holds many counts of this clonotype. The gene calls are TRBV3-1 and TRBJ2-3, with unresolved D. The CDR3 spans 13 residues. Trimming shortened V by 5 bases and J by 1 base, and 7 bases separated the two germline ends. Germline V lookup: CDR1 LGHDT, CDR2 YNNKEL (reference sequence). The CDR3 is CASSVIGTDTQYF. The CDR3 region has the DNA TGTGCCAGCAGCGTTATCGGCACAGATACGCAGTATTTT.

The rearrangement uses TRBV27 and TRBJ1-1, with a tentative D call TRBD1 (5 bases). Germline loops: CDR1 MNHEY, CDR2 SMNVEV (reference sequence). The CDR3 consists of 14 residues. V was shortened by 3 bases and J by 4 bases, with 12 bases between the two germline ends. The CDR3 is CASSFRGVGTEAFF. CDR3 sequence (DNA): TGTGCCAGCAGTTTCCGGGGGGTGGGCACTGAAGCTTTCTTT.

This clonotype came up many times. The chain recombines TRBV12-3 or TRBV12-4 with TRBJ2-2, with 16 bases aligning to TRBD2. Germline trimming cut 6 bases from V and 0 bases from J; bases unmatched to any gene: 4. This CDR3 comprises 18 residues. As DNA, the CDR3 is TGTGCCAGCAGCCCGGGACTAGCGGGAGGGCCGAACACCGGGGAGCTGTTTTTT. It translates to CASSPGLAGGPNTGELFF.

This clonotype showed up many times. CDR3 region: CASSERGLAGTFQETQYF. CDR3 DNA sequence: TGTGCCAGCAGTGAAAGGGGTCTAGCGGGGACCTTCCAAGAGACCCAGTACTTC. The chain couples TRBV25-1 to TRBJ2-5, with 9 nucleotides matching TRBD2. Germline V CDR1 and CDR2: MGHDK, SYGVNS. V shed 2 bases and J 1 base; nucleotides not matched to a gene: 11. This CDR3 contains 18 residues. Full variable domain (remainder filled in from reference TRBV25-1 and TRBJ2-5): EADIYQTPRYLVIGTGKKITLECSQTMGHDKMYWYQQDPGMELHLIHYSYGVNSTEKGDLSSESTVSRIRTEHFPLTLESARPSHTSQYLCASSERGLAGTFQETQYFGPGTRLLVL.

A few counts support this clonotype. The chain is built from TRBV9 and TRBJ2-7; 11 nucleotides match TRBD2. CDR3 length: 18 amino acids. Germline CDR1 is SGDLS and CDR2 is YYNGEE. V gave up 3 bases and J gave up 7 bases; unmatched junction bases: 18. In nucleotides, the CDR3 is TGTGCCAGCAGCGCCTCCTCCGGTTTAGCGGGAGGGCCGGGTGAGCAGTACTTC. Amino acids: CASSASSGLAGGPGEQYF.

This clonotype was detected ten times or more. The V gene is TRBV6-1, the J gene TRBJ2-7, with D perhaps matching TRBD1 or TRBD2 (5 bases each). The CDR3 consists of 15 residues. Germline CDR1 is MNHNS and CDR2 is SASEGT. The V gene lost 2 bases and the J gene lost 0 bases, with 11 bases spanning the gap. The CDR3 spells CASSELTGPSYEQYF. The CDR3 DNA sequence: TGTGCCAGCAGTGAATTGACGGGACCCTCCTACGAGCAGTACTTC.

This clonotype was observed many times. V usage is TRBV28 and J usage is TRBJ1-2; a weak D match, TRBD1 (5 bases). With 2 bases removed from V and 3 bases from J, the gap between germline ends came to 25 bases. CDR1 MDHEN and CDR2 SYDVKM come from the germline V gene. There are 19 residues in the CDR3. DNA of the CDR3: TGTGCCAGCAGTTTAAATGGGGGAGGGTTGGGGCTACGGCACTATGGCTACACCTTC. Translated, it gives CASSLNGGGLGLRHYGYTF.

To note about this clonotype: At one of its ends the junction is not consistent with the germline gene, which may arise from a read error. The J gene is TRBJ2-5, the V gene TRBV5-1, with 8 bases fitting TRBD2. The germline V gene has CDR1 SGHRS and CDR2 YFSETQ. The CDR3 extends over 15 amino acids. The CDR3 protein is CASSPSAGEWETQYF. CDR3 DNA: TGTGCCAGCAGCCCCTCAGCGGGAGAGTGGGAGACCCAGTACTTC.

This clonotype was seen at least ten times. The chain carries TRBV28 and TRBJ1-5; TRBD1 aligns across 7 bases. Germline V gives CDR1 MDHEN, CDR2 SYDVKM. Trimming took 3 bases from V and 0 from J; bases not matched to a gene: 11. The CDR3 is 18 amino acids. CDR3 nucleotide sequence: TGTGCCAGCAGTTTGCCGGGCGACAGGGCCCATAGCAATCAGCCCCAGCATTTT. Residues: CASSLPGDRAHSNQPQHF.

The rearrangement joins TRBV12-3 or TRBV12-4 to TRBJ2-1; maybe TRBD1 (6 bases). The V end was cut by 6 bases, the J end by 4 bases, with 13 bases between. This CDR3 has 14 amino acids. The CDR3 region has the DNA TGTGCCAGCAGCCAAAGGGGGACGTACAATGAGCAGTTCTTC. Its protein product is CASSQRGTYNEQFF.